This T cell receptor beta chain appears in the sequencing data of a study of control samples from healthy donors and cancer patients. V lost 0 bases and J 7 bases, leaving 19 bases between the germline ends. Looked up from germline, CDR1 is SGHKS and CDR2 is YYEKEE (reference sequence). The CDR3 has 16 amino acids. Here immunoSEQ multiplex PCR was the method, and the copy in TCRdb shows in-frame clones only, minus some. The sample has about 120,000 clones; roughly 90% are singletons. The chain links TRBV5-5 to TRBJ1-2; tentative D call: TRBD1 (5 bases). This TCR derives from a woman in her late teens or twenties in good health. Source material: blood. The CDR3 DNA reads TGTGCCAGCAGCTTGGATCCTAGCCAGGGTTTTAGTGGCTACACCTTC. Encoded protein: CASSLDPSQGFSGYTF.